This entry features one TCR beta chain sequence. The study ran its PCR with 60 Vbeta and 13 Jbeta primers. Sequencing was performed with immunoSEQ multiplex PCR; in TCRdb, only in-frame clones are kept and a portion is missing. Among 100,000 to 120,000 clones listed, approximately 83% were seen once. This specimen belongs to a study of cytomegalovirus exposure and HLA in healthy donors. Study-wide background: The Caucasian-associated ancestry cluster contained 81% of the 398 genotyped donors.

V lost 1 base, J lost 2 bases, and 4 bases lay in between. This CDR3 contains 12 residues. CDR1 is SGHRS and CDR2 is YFSETQ in the germline V gene. Healthy bone marrow donors formed the donor group. This TCR was recovered from a man between 40 and 49 years old in good health and CMV-seronegative. J is TRBJ2-7 and V is TRBV5-1; D call uncertain. Material for sequencing was PBMCs. CDR3 amino acids: CASSLTAYEQYF. DNA for the CDR3: TGCGCCAGCAGCTTGACAGCCTACGAGCAGTACTTC.